The rows below give T cell receptor beta chains drawn from one sample of a study of Ad26.COV2.S vaccination and SARS-CoV-2 variants. Method: immunoSEQ multiplex PCR; TCRdb's copy keeps in-frame clones and lacks some. The sample comprises some 340,000 clones, approximately 86% of which are singletons, and 2.1% rests with the top ten. This material consisted of peripheral blood, taken in a trial of Ad26.COV2.S vaccine versus placebo. The receptors come from a person between 18 and 65 years old who received the Ad26.COV2.S COVID-19 vaccine or a placebo. The CDR3 runs from the conserved cysteine through the conserved F or W. D genes are given only for firm matches. Expanded clones get a size class; other rows say once, few or many, or leave the size out.

clone_size d_call j_call v_call cdr3_aa cdr3_nt
NA NA TRBJ2-2 TRBV6-5 CASSGTGARGELFF TGTGCCAGCAGCGGGACGGGGGCCCGTGGGGAGCTGTTTTTT
NA TRBD1 TRBJ1-2 TRBV9 CASSVEQGTDYTF TGTGCCAGCAGCGTAGAACAGGGGACAGACTACACCTTC
NA NA TRBJ1-4 TRBV5-5 CASSLGDLNEKLFF TGTGCCAGCAGCTTGGGTGATTTAAATGAAAAACTGTTTTTT
NA NA TRBJ2-3 TRBV9 CASSSADTQYF TGTGCCAGCAGCTCCGCAGATACGCAGTATTTT
few NA TRBJ1-2 TRBV28 CASSWPYGYTF TGTGCCAGCAGTTGGCCGTATGGCTACACCTTC
NA TRBD1 TRBJ2-7 TRBV29-1 CSVGDSSYEQYF TGCAGCGTTGGGGACAGTTCCTACGAGCAGTACTTC
NA NA TRBJ2-7 TRBV20-1 CSALRPDEQYF TGCAGTGCTTTAAGACCAGACGAGCAGTACTTC
few NA TRBJ2-7 TRBV6-1 CASSEARFSAARRYEQYF TGTGCCAGCAGTGAAGCGCGTTTCTCCGCTGCTAGGAGGTACGAGCAGTACTTC
NA NA TRBJ2-2 TRBV2 CASSVSNTGELFF TGTGCCAGCAGTGTGTCGAACACCGGGGAGCTGTTTTTT
NA TRBD1 TRBJ1-2 TRBV2 CASRSYRQGEGYTF TGTGCCAGCAGATCATATCGACAGGGGGAGGGCTACACCTTC
once NA TRBJ2-3 TRBV7-2 CASSLSVDTQYF TGTGCCAGCAGCTTATCGGTGGATACGCAGTATTTT
NA NA TRBJ1-2 TRBV4-1 CASSQDSRSSGYTF TGCGCCAGCAGCCAAGACTCAAGGAGTTCTGGCTACACCTTC
NA TRBD2 TRBJ2-7 TRBV6-6 CASRPGLADYEQYF TGTGCCAGCAGGCCGGGACTAGCGGATTACGAGCAGTACTTC
NA NA TRBJ1-5 TRBV6-5 CAGASYLNQPQHF TGTGCCGGTGCGAGTTACTTGAATCAGCCCCAGCATTTT
NA NA TRBJ1-1 TRBV9 CASSVAGASTEAFF TGTGCCAGCAGCGTAGCAGGGGCGAGCACTGAAGCTTTCTTT
NA TRBD2 TRBJ2-3 TRBV10-3 CATTGTSGDTQYF TGTGCCACCACCGGGACTAGTGGAGATACGCAGTATTTT
NA NA TRBJ2-4 TRBV29-1 CSVEDGGTLLAKNIQYF TGCAGCGTTGAAGATGGGGGGACCCTACTAGCCAAAAACATTCAGTACTTC
NA NA TRBJ1-5 TRBV12-3/TRBV12-4 CASSYRNQPQHF TGTGCCAGCAGTTATAGGAATCAGCCCCAGCATTTT
NA NA TRBJ1-6 TRBV6-5 CASSYSARVGSPLHF TGTGCCAGCAGTTACTCGGCCAGGGTAGGATCACCCCTCCACTTT
once TRBD1 TRBJ1-4 TRBV5-1 CASSSQGARGEKLFF TGCGCCAGCAGCTCCCAGGGGGCCCGGGGGGAAAAACTGTTTTTT
few NA TRBJ1-1 TRBV28 CASSPGGRTEAFF TGTGCCAGCAGCCCTGGGGGAAGAACTGAAGCTTTCTTT
many TRBD1 TRBJ2-7 TRBV27 CASSFLGGSVREQYF TGTGCCAGCAGTTTTTTAGGGGGCTCGGTTCGCGAGCAGTACTTC
NA NA TRBJ1-4 TRBV19 CASRNQGIGEKLFF TGTGCCAGTAGAAATCAGGGAATCGGTGAAAAACTGTTTTTT
NA NA TRBJ1-2 TRBV28 CASSLRVSYGYTF TGTGCCAGCAGTTTAAGAGTTTCCTATGGCTACACCTTC
NA NA TRBJ1-1 TRBV6-4 CASSVQSEAEAFF TGTGCCAGCAGTGTACAGTCAGAAGCTGAAGCTTTCTTT
NA NA TRBJ1-1 TRBV5-1 CASSSLGIPTEAFF TGCGCCAGCAGCTCCCTAGGGATCCCCACTGAAGCTTTCTTT
NA NA TRBJ2-5 TRBV5-5 CASSPGAQETQYF TGTGCCAGCAGCCCCGGGGCCCAAGAGACCCAGTACTTC
NA NA TRBJ1-6 TRBV2 CASRGLENSPLHF TGTGCCAGCAGAGGGCTCGAAAATTCACCCCTCCACTTT
NA TRBD1 TRBJ1-2 TRBV18 CASSSNSGTAAGYTF TGTGCCAGCTCGTCCAATTCCGGGACAGCTGCTGGCTACACCTTC
NA TRBD1 TRBJ2-7 TRBV7-2 CASSLGGQGAYEQYF TGTGCCAGCAGCTTAGGGGGACAGGGGGCCTACGAGCAGTACTTC
NA NA TRBJ1-6 TRBV15 CATSRDQEPLHF TGTGCCACCAGCAGAGACCAGGAACCCCTCCACTTT
NA NA TRBJ1-1 TRBV14 CASSQVPFNTEAFF TGTGCCAGCAGCCAAGTACCGTTTAACACTGAAGCTTTCTTT
NA NA TRBJ2-3 TRBV5-1 CASSLGTAPDTQYF TGCGCCAGCAGCTTGGGGACAGCCCCAGATACGCAGTATTTT
NA NA TRBJ2-5 TRBV30 CAWSPGQETQYF TGTGCCTGGAGTCCAGGGCAAGAGACCCAGTACTTC
NA NA TRBJ1-6 TRBV5-6 CASSLATRDSYNSPLHF TGTGCCAGCAGCTTGGCAACCAGGGACTCCTATAATTCACCCCTCCACTTT